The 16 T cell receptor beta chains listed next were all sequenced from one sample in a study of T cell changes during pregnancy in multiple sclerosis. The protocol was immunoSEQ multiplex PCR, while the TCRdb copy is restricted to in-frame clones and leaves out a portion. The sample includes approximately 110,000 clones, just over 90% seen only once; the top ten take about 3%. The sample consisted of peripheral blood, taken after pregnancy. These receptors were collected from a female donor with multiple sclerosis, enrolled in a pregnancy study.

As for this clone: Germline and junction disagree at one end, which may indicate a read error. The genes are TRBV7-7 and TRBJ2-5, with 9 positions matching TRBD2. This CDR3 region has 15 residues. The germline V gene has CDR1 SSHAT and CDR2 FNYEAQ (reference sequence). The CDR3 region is CASSLLTSGFETQYF. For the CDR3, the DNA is TGTGCTAGCAGCTTATTGACTAGCGGTTTTGAGACCCAGTACTTC.

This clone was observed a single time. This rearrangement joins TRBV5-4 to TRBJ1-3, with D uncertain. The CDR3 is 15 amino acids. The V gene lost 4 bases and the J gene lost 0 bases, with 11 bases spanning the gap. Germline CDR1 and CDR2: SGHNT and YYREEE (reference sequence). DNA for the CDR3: TGTGCCAGCAGCCCCCCTGGCGGCTCTGGAAACACCATATATTTT. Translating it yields CASSPPGGSGNTIYF.

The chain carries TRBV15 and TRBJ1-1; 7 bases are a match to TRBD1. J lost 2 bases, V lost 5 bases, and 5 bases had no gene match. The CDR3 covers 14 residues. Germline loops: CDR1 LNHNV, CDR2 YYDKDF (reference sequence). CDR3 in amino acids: CATSADRTNTEAFF. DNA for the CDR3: TGTGCCACCAGCGCGGACAGGACCAACACTGAAGCTTTCTTT.

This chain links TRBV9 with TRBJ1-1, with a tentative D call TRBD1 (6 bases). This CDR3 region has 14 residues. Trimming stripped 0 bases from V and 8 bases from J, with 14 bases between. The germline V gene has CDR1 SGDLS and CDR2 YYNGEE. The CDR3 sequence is CASSVVGGADEAFF. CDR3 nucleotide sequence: TGTGCCAGCAGCGTAGTAGGGGGGGCTGACGAAGCTTTCTTT. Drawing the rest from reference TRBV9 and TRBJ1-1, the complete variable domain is DSGVTQTPKHLITATGQRVTLRCSPRSGDLSVYWYQQSLDQGLQFLIQYYNGEERAKGNILERFSAQQFPDLHSELNLSSLELGDSALYFCASSVVGGADEAFFGQGTRLTVV.

CDR3 nucleotides: TGTGCCAGCAGTTACTCGGGGGGGGCGCGTGGCTACACCTTC. Protein sequence: CASSYSGGARGYTF. The chain is built from TRBV6-5 and TRBJ1-2; maybe TRBD1 (6 bases). Germline V gene data show CDR1 as MNHEY and CDR2 as SVGAGI. The CDR3 runs 14 residues. Trimming took 0 bases from V and 7 from J, leaving 12 bases between them.

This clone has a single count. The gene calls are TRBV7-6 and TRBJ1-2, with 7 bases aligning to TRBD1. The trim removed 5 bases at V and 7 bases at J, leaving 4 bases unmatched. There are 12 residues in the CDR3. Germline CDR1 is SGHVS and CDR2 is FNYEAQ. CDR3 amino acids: CASSPGQAGYTF. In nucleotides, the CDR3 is TGTGCCAGCAGCCCAGGACAGGCTGGCTACACCTTC.

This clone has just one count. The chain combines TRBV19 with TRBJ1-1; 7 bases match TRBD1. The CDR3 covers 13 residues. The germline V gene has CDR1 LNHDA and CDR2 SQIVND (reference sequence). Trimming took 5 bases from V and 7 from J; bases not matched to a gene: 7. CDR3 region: CASSPRTGSEAFF. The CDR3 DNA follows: TGTGCCAGTAGTCCCCGGACAGGCAGTGAAGCTTTCTTT. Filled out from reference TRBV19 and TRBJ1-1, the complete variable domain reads DGGITQSPKYLFRKEGQNVTLSCEQNLNHDAMYWYRQDPGQGLRLIYYSQIVNDFQKGDIAEGYSVSREKKESFPLTVTSAQKNPTAFYLCASSPRTGSEAFFGQGTRLTVV.

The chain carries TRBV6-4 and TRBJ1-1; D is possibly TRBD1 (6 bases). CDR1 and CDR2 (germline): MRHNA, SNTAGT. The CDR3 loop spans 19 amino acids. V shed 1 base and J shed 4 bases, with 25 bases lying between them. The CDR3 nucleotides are TGTGCCAGCAGTGACTTGGACAGTGAAGGGGTTATATTTCGCACTGAAGCTTTCTTT. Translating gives CASSDLDSEGVIFRTEAFF.

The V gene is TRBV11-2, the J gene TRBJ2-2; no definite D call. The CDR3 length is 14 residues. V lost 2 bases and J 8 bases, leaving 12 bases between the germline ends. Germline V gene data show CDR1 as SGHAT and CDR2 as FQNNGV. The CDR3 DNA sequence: TGTGCCAGCAGCTTATTAGCCCTCGGGGGGGAGCTGTTTTTT. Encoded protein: CASSLLALGGELFF.

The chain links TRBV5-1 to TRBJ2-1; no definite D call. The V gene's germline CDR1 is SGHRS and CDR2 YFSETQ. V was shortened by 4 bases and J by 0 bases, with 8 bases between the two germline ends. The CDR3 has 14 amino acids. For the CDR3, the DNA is TGCGCCAGCAGCACAGTGAGCTCCTACAATGAGCAGTTCTTC. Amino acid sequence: CASSTVSSYNEQFF.

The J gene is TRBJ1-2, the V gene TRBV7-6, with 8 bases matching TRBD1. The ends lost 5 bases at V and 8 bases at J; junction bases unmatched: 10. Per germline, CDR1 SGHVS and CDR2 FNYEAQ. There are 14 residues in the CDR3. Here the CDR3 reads CASSPEQGVQGYTF. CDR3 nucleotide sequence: TGTGCCAGCAGCCCAGAACAGGGGGTCCAAGGCTACACCTTC.

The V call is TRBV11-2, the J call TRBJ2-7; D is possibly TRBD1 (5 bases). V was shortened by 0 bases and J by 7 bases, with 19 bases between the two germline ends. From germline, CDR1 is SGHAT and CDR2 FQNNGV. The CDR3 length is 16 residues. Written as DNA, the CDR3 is TGTGCCAGCAGCTTAGACCGGGCAGGGCCAAGGAAAGAGCAGTACTTC. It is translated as CASSLDRAGPRKEQYF.

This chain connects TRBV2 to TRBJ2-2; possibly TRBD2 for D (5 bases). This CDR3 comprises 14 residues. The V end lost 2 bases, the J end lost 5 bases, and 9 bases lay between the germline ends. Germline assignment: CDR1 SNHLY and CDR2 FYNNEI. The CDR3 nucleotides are TGTGCCAGCAGTGAATGGAGGTCTACCGGGGAGCTGTTTTTT. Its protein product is CASSEWRSTGELFF.

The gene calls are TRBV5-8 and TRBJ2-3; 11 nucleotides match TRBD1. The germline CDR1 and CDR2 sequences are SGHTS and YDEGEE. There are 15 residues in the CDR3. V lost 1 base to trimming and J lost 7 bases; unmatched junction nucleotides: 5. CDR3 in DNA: TGTGCCAGCAGCTTGCCCGGGACAGGGGGTTATACGCAGTATTTT. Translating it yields CASSLPGTGGYTQYF.

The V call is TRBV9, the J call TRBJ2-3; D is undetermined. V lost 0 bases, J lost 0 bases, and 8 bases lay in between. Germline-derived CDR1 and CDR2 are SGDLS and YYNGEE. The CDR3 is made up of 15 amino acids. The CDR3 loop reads CASSVDPVSTDTQYF. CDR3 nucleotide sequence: TGTGCCAGCAGCGTAGACCCGGTTAGCACAGATACGCAGTATTTT.

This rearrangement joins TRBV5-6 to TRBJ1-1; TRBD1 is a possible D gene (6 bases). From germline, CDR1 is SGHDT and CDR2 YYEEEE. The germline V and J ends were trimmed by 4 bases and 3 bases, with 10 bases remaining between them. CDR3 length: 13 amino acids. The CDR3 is CASSQGLDTEAFF. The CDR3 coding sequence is TGTGCCAGCAGCCAGGGGTTGGACACTGAAGCTTTCTTT. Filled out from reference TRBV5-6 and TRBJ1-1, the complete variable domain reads DAGVTQSPTHLIKTRGQQVTLRCSPKSGHDTVSWYQQALGQGPQFIFQYYEEEERQRGNFPDRFSGHQFPNYSSELNVNALLLGDSALYLCASSQGLDTEAFFGQGTRLTVV.